A selection of T cell receptor beta chains follows, all from one sample in a study of T cells in Graves' hyperthyroidism and ophthalmopathy. TCRdb reprocessed the multiplex PCR reads with MiXCR, giving one entry per CDR3 protein. Here the sample spans more than 450,000 distinct CDR3 sequences, about 20% being singletons. Specimen: blood. These receptors were collected from a man in his forties with Graves' ophthalmopathy. Both conserved end residues are part of each CDR3. D genes are given only for firm matches. Clone size is given for some rows only: seen once, a few or many times, or a class if the clone is expanded.

-	TRBJ2-1	TRBD2	TRBV4-2	TGTGCCAGCAGCGCTAGCGGGGGGGGGGAGCAGTTCTTC	CASSASGGGEQFF
-	TRBJ1-4	TRBD1	TRBV5-1	TGCGCCAGCAGCTTGGCAGGGACAGAAGATCCCCTAGGACTGTTTTTT	CASSLAGTEDPLGLFF
many	TRBJ2-7	-	TRBV2	TGTGCCAGCAGCAACTTACTCGGGGGTAAGGGATCCTACGAGCAGTACTTC	CASSNLLGGKGSYEQYF
many	TRBJ2-7	-	TRBV20-1	TGCAGTGCTAGCATGCGCAGGGTCGGAAGCGAGCAGTACTTC	CSASMRRVGSEQYF
medium-sized	TRBJ2-3	-	TRBV18	TGTGCCAGCAGCCCCGGGGATACGCAGTATTTT	CASSPGDTQYF
few	TRBJ1-2	TRBD1	TRBV5-1	TGCGCCAGCAGCTTAGGAGGACAGGCTTCTAACTATGGCTACACCTTC	CASSLGGQASNYGYTF
many	TRBJ2-3	TRBD2	TRBV30	TGTGCCTGGAGTCCAGGACTAGCGGGAGTCACAGATACGCAGTATTTT	CAWSPGLAGVTDTQYF
-	TRBJ2-5	-	TRBV30	TGTGCCTGGAGTGAGGTAGAACAGACCCAGTACTTC	CAWSEVEQTQYF
few	TRBJ2-2	-	TRBV7-9	TGTGCCAGCAGCAGTCGACGATCCGCGAACACCGGGGAGCTGTTTTTT	CASSSRRSANTGELFF
few	TRBJ2-1	-	TRBV12-3/TRBV12-4	TGTGCCAGCAATCATAGGAGGCAGTCCTACAATGAGCAGTTCTTC	CASNHRRQSYNEQFF
-	TRBJ2-1	-	TRBV6-1	TGTGCCAGCACTCCCTACGGGACCCCGGGCGTAAATGAGCAGTTCTTC	CASTPYGTPGVNEQFF
few	TRBJ2-3	-	TRBV11-2	TGTGCCAGCAGCCCGAACTCAGGGGGGGCAGATACGCAGTATTTT	CASSPNSGGADTQYF
-	TRBJ2-4	TRBD1	TRBV18	TGTGCCAGCTCACCACTACAGGGGGCCAAAAACATTCAGTACTTC	CASSPLQGAKNIQYF
many	TRBJ2-3	TRBD2	TRBV7-2	TGTGCCAGCAGCAGCCGGACTAGCTCCACAGATACGCAGTATTTT	CASSSRTSSTDTQYF
-	TRBJ1-5	-	TRBV27	TGTGCCAGCAGTTTAAGGGGGGCGAGCAATCAGCCCCAGCATTTT	CASSLRGASNQPQHF
few	TRBJ1-2	-	TRBV2	TGTGCCAGCACAGCCTACGGCTACACCTTC	CASTAYGYTF
-	TRBJ2-7	TRBD2	TRBV28	TGTGCCAGCAACCCAGAACCGGGACTAGGTAACGAGCAGTACTTC	CASNPEPGLGNEQYF
-	TRBJ1-4	-	TRBV27	TGTGCCAGCAGTTTGAAAGGGCTTGGAAAACTGTTTTTT	CASSLKGLGKLFF
few	TRBJ2-1	-	TRBV12-3/TRBV12-4	TGTGCCAGCAGCCGCCTAGCGAACTCCTACAATGAGCAGTTCTTC	CASSRLANSYNEQFF
few	TRBJ2-1	TRBD2	TRBV5-4	TGTGCCAGCAGCTTAGGGACTAGCCGTTTTGATGAGCAGTTCTTC	CASSLGTSRFDEQFF
many	TRBJ2-2	-	TRBV7-9	TGTGCCAGCAGCTTAGCGGGTACCGGGGAGCTGTTTTTT	CASSLAGTGELFF
few	TRBJ2-7	TRBD2	TRBV5-1	TGCGCCAGCAGCTTGGCACCGGTACTAGCGGGGCTCTCCTACGAGCAGTACTTC	CASSLAPVLAGLSYEQYF
few	TRBJ2-2	TRBD1	TRBV20-1	TGCAGTGCTAGAGATGTGACACAGGGGGCCCCCGAGCGCGGGGAGCTGTTTTTT	CSARDVTQGAPERGELFF
many	TRBJ2-7	-	TRBV7-6	TGTGCCAGCAGCCTAGGGGACGGACGGATCTACGAGCAGTACTTC	CASSLGDGRIYEQYF
once	TRBJ2-3	TRBD2	TRBV6-2/TRBV6-3	TGTGCCAGCAGTTACTCCGCGACTAGCGGGAGGCGGGGTCAAGATACGCAGTATTTT	CASSYSATSGRRGQDTQYF
few	TRBJ1-1	TRBD1	TRBV29-1	TGCAGCGTCCCCGGGACAGGGGGACGGACTGAAGCTTTCTTT	CSVPGTGGRTEAFF
few	TRBJ2-5	-	TRBV7-6	TGTGCCAGCAGCTTAAACGGGGCGGGAAAGGGGGAGACCCAGTACTTC	CASSLNGAGKGETQYF
-	TRBJ2-1	-	TRBV24-1	TGTGCCACCAGTGATTTTAAGGGAAGGGAACAGTTCTTC	CATSDFKGREQFF
many	TRBJ2-3	-	TRBV12-3/TRBV12-4	TGTGCCAGCAGCCCCCCCGGGTATACGCAGTATTTT	CASSPPGYTQYF
many	TRBJ2-5	TRBD1	TRBV6-1	TGTGCCAGCAGTGGGAAATCCCGGGACAGTCAAGAGACCCAGTACTTC	CASSGKSRDSQETQYF
-	TRBJ2-1	TRBD2	TRBV20-1	TGCAGTGAATCGGCGGGGGGGCCTCGGGGGGAGCAGTTCTTC	CSESAGGPRGEQFF
-	TRBJ2-2	TRBD2	TRBV7-9	TGTGCCAGCAGCTTAGTGTCCAGCGGGGGGCTGGAGCTGTTTTTT	CASSLVSSGGLELFF
few	TRBJ2-7	-	TRBV20-1	TGCAGTGCTAGCCAGGCAGGGACACCTTACGAGCAGTACTTC	CSASQAGTPYEQYF
many	TRBJ2-7	-	TRBV5-1	TGCGCCAGCAGCTTGGGGCAGGTTGAGGACGAGCAGTACTTC	CASSLGQVEDEQYF
-	TRBJ2-5	-	TRBV19	TGTGCCAGTAGACCTTGGGGGGCGGGTGAGACCCAGTACTTC	CASRPWGAGETQYF
-	TRBJ2-1	TRBD2	TRBV13	TGTGCCAGCAGCTCTGGGGCTAGCGGCATCTACAATGAGCAGTTCTTC	CASSSGASGIYNEQFF
few	TRBJ1-4	-	TRBV12-3/TRBV12-4	TGTGCCAGCTCCATGGGCAGAATGAATGAAAAACTGTTTTTT	CASSMGRMNEKLFF